A selection of T cell receptor beta chains follows, all from one sample in a study of cytomegalovirus exposure and HLA in healthy donors. Generated by immunoSEQ multiplex PCR, the TCRdb table keeps only in-frame clones and is missing some. The sample has over 150,000 clones, 82% seen once. What was sequenced was PBMCs. These receptors all stem from a girl aged 5 to 17 in good health and CMV-seropositive. The CDR3 runs from the conserved cysteine through the conserved F or W. The order of the fields is D gene, J gene, CDR3 length, V gene, clone size, CDR3 protein, CDR3 DNA. A D gene is named only where the DNA matches it firmly. Clone sizes are given selectively: once, few, many, or a class where the clone is expanded.

NA TRBJ1-1 13 TRBV11-3 NA CASSFTGNTEAFF TGTGCCAGCAGCTTTACGGGGAACACTGAAGCTTTCTTT
TRBD2 TRBJ2-5 14 TRBV11-2 NA CASSLTSGTETQYF TGTGCCAGCAGCTTGACTAGCGGAACAGAGACCCAGTACTTC
NA TRBJ2-3 16 TRBV10-3 NA CAISESGARRGDTQYF TGTGCCATCAGTGAGTCAGGCGCCCGGAGAGGGGATACGCAGTATTTT
TRBD1 TRBJ2-5 15 TRBV27 NA CASSLGTGAGETQYF TGTGCCAGCAGTTTAGGGACAGGGGCGGGAGAGACCCAGTACTTC
TRBD1 TRBJ1-2 13 TRBV6-1 few CASSEQGARGYTF TGTGCCAGCAGTGAACAGGGGGCGCGGGGCTACACCTTC
NA TRBJ2-5 13 TRBV5-8 NA CASSPTGRETQYF TGTGCCAGCAGCCCTACAGGGAGAGAGACCCAGTACTTC
TRBD2 TRBJ2-3 17 TRBV5-1 NA CASSLGLAGVVGDTQYF TGCGCCAGCAGTTTGGGACTAGCGGGAGTTGTGGGAGATACGCAGTATTTT
TRBD1 TRBJ1-1 15 TRBV30 NA CAWTLSQTGSTEAFF TGTGCCTGGACCCTATCCCAGACAGGGAGCACTGAAGCTTTCTTT
NA TRBJ2-1 15 TRBV5-1 NA CASSFRRDGVNEQFF TGCGCCAGCAGCTTTCGGCGGGATGGCGTTAATGAGCAGTTCTTC
NA TRBJ2-2 14 TRBV9 NA CASSGQVGTGELFF TGTGCCAGCAGCGGACAGGTCGGCACCGGGGAGCTGTTTTTT
NA TRBJ2-5 13 TRBV5-4 NA CASSGTGRETQYF TGTGCCAGCAGCGGAACAGGGCGCGAGACCCAGTACTTC
TRBD2 TRBJ2-1 15 TRBV28 few CASSLQREVYNEQFF TGTGCCAGCAGTTTGCAGCGGGAGGTCTACAATGAGCAGTTCTTC
NA TRBJ2-3 15 TRBV10-1 NA CASSEVWGDTDTQYF TGCGCCAGCAGTGAGGTGTGGGGCGACACAGATACGCAGTATTTT
TRBD1 TRBJ2-5 15 TRBV7-9 few CASSLSTGGQETQYF TGTGCCAGCAGCCTATCGACAGGGGGCCAAGAGACCCAGTACTTC
NA TRBJ2-3 14 TRBV5-1 NA CASSTSGTGDTQYF TGCGCCAGCAGCACTAGCGGGACAGGGGATACGCAGTATTTT
NA TRBJ2-7 14 TRBV28 NA CASSLWGATYEQYF TGTGCCAGCAGTTTATGGGGGGCCACCTACGAGCAGTACTTC
TRBD1 TRBJ1-1 12 TRBV19 NA CASSIGTDEAFF TGTGCCAGTAGTATCGGGACAGATGAAGCTTTCTTT
NA TRBJ2-1 11 TRBV30 NA CAWSGGNEQFF TGTGCCTGGAGTGGCGGCAATGAGCAGTTCTTC
NA TRBJ2-4 17 TRBV4-2 NA CASSQVGIGIAKNIQYF TGTGCCAGCAGCCAAGTTGGGATCGGGATAGCCAAAAACATTCAGTACTTC
TRBD2 TRBJ2-7 17 TRBV27 NA CASSLAGLAGGTYEQYF TGTGCCAGCAGTTTGGCGGGACTAGCGGGAGGGACCTACGAGCAGTACTTC
NA TRBJ2-7 15 TRBV5-4 NA CASSVLDLRHYEQYF TGTGCCAGCAGCGTACTGGACTTACGCCACTACGAGCAGTACTTC
TRBD1 TRBJ1-2 13 TRBV28 NA CAGSFTGGRSYTF TGTGCCGGAAGTTTTACAGGGGGCAGGAGCTACACCTTC
NA TRBJ2-5 12 TRBV5-3 NA CARSPGVETQYF TGTGCCAGAAGCCCGGGAGTTGAGACCCAGTACTTC
TRBD2 TRBJ2-1 18 TRBV10-3 NA CAIRASAGGYLRYNEQFF TGTGCCATCAGGGCGTCGGCGGGAGGTTATTTGAGGTACAATGAGCAGTTCTTC
TRBD2 TRBJ2-7 20 TRBV11-2 NA CASSLDPQVPIGLAGDEQYF TGTGCCAGCAGCTTAGACCCCCAAGTTCCCATAGGACTAGCGGGAGACGAGCAGTACTTC
NA TRBJ2-7 15 TRBV7-2 NA CASSPGGIQNYEQYF TGTGCCAGCAGCCCCGGGGGAATACAGAACTACGAGCAGTACTTC
NA TRBJ2-1 12 TRBV2 NA CASMAGGNEQFF TGTGCCAGCATGGCAGGAGGCAATGAGCAGTTCTTC
TRBD1 TRBJ2-2 17 TRBV7-2 NA CASSEIPGGWNTGELFF TGTGCCAGCAGCGAAATCCCAGGGGGATGGAACACCGGGGAGCTGTTTTTT
NA TRBJ1-1 14 TRBV28 NA CASTTPGPNTEAFF TGTGCCAGCACCACCCCGGGTCCTAACACTGAAGCTTTCTTT
TRBD1 TRBJ2-5 15 TRBV9 NA CASSAGTGGAETQYF TGTGCCAGCAGCGCAGGGACAGGGGGGGCAGAGACCCAGTACTTC
TRBD2 TRBJ2-1 16 TRBV5-5 NA CASSLAPGLADNEQFF TGTGCCAGCAGCTTGGCTCCGGGACTAGCGGACAATGAGCAGTTCTTC
NA TRBJ2-7 15 TRBV6-6 NA CASSLLAASSYEQYF TGTGCCAGCAGCCTCTTAGCGGCCAGCTCCTACGAGCAGTACTTC
TRBD1 TRBJ1-5 14 TRBV27 NA CASSSDRTGEPQHF TGTGCCAGCAGCTCGGATCGGACAGGGGAGCCCCAGCATTTT
NA TRBJ1-2 14 TRBV5-1 NA CASSLVTGPYGYTF TGCGCCAGCAGCTTGGTCACAGGGCCCTATGGCTACACCTTC
TRBD1 TRBJ2-7 15 TRBV7-2 NA CASSFSGTGREEQYF TGTGCCAGCAGCTTCTCCGGGACAGGGAGAGAAGAGCAGTACTTC
NA TRBJ1-1 15 TRBV6-6 NA CASNPDGVPGTEAFF TGTGCCAGCAATCCCGACGGGGTTCCCGGCACTGAAGCTTTCTTT
NA TRBJ1-3 13 TRBV5-4 once CAYAPRAGNTIYF TGTGCCTATGCCCCGCGGGCTGGAAACACCATATATTTT
NA TRBJ2-3 15 TRBV30 NA CACGAGASGTDTQYF TGTGCCTGTGGTGCGGGGGCTAGCGGCACAGATACGCAGTATTTT
TRBD1 TRBJ2-5 14 TRBV6-1 once CASRRQGLRETQYF TGTGCCAGCAGAAGACAGGGGCTGCGGGAGACCCAGTACTTC
NA TRBJ1-1 11 TRBV5-1 NA CASSYREEAFF TGCGCCAGCAGCTACAGGGAAGAAGCTTTCTTT
TRBD1 TRBJ1-1 18 TRBV28 NA CASSLEIVLGQVNTEAFF TGTGCCAGCAGTCTCGAAATCGTACTCGGACAGGTGAACACTGAAGCTTTCTTT
TRBD2 TRBJ2-1 18 TRBV11-1 NA CASSFPRQPAGGLHEQFF TGTGCCAGCAGCTTTCCCCGCCAGCCAGCGGGGGGGCTCCATGAGCAGTTCTTC
TRBD1 TRBJ2-1 13 TRBV7-8 NA CASSPRTGNEQFF TGTGCCAGCAGCCCAAGGACAGGAAACGAGCAGTTCTTC
NA TRBJ1-4 14 TRBV28 once CASSLSGDNEKLFF TGTGCCAGCAGTTTATCAGGGGATAATGAAAAACTGTTTTTT
NA TRBJ2-5 10 TRBV10-3 NA CATFQETQYF TGTGCCACCTTCCAAGAGACCCAGTACTTC
NA TRBJ1-4 15 TRBV28 NA CASSLARAGDEKLFF TGTGCCAGCAGTTTAGCGCGGGCAGGGGATGAAAAACTGTTTTTT
NA TRBJ1-2 14 TRBV6-6 few CASSYSSGGEGYTF TGTGCCAGCAGTTACTCGTCCGGCGGGGAGGGCTACACCTTC
TRBD1 TRBJ1-2 15 TRBV5-4 few CASSWDTGGTYGYTF TGTGCCAGCAGCTGGGATACAGGGGGCACCTATGGCTACACCTTC